A single sample gave rise to the 19 T cell receptor beta chains below, sequenced in a study of shared clonotypes between healthy human individuals (TCRdb year 2020). Library preparation used the immunoSEQ multiplex PCR assay. TCRdb carries this immuneACCESS record with in-frame sequences only. Its versions omit some clonotypes, under half of them owing to an unresolved V gene in the studies checked, with the rest unexplained. The sample has a few million clones on record, roughly 92% of them singletons. In total, the top ten clones hold roughly 0.14% of the sample. The sequencing input was naive CD4+ T cells sorted from blood. Read against the paper, the sample's cell subset or site label means: CD45RA+ positively selected. These receptors were taken from a man younger than 30 in good health.

The V call is TRBV29-1, the J call TRBJ2-5; no definite D call. Germline V gene sequence: CDR1 SQVTM, CDR2 ANQGSEA. The V and J ends lost 2 bases and 5 bases respectively, with 6 bases between them. The CDR3 covers 11 residues. CDR3 protein: CSVERDETQYF. The CDR3 DNA is TGCAGCGTTGAAAGAGACGAGACCCAGTACTTC.

The V and J genes are TRBV7-2 and TRBJ2-1, with 10 nucleotides matching TRBD2. Germline V gene sequence: CDR1 SGHTA, CDR2 FQGNSA. The CDR3 runs 17 residues. The V and J ends lost 5 bases and 6 bases, in that order; junction bases with no gene match: 13. CDR3 nucleotides: TGTGCCAGCAGCCCGAATCAAGCGGGAGGGCCCCGCAATGAGCAGTTCTTC. Translation gives CASSPNQAGGPRNEQFF.

This chain joins TRBV28 and TRBJ2-7, with D unresolved. The CDR3 length is 12 residues. V was cut by 5 bases and J by 1 base, with 6 bases left in between. Germline CDR1 is MDHEN and CDR2 is SYDVKM. The CDR3 DNA is TGTGCCAGCAGTCAAGGGTCCTACGAGCAGTACTTC. Protein sequence: CASSQGSYEQYF.

The J gene is TRBJ2-5, the V gene TRBV7-2; 9 bases line up with TRBD2. The ends lost 5 bases at V and 4 bases at J; junction bases unmatched: 8. The CDR3 covers 15 residues. Germline CDR1 reads SGHTA; CDR2 reads FQGNSA. The CDR3 loop reads CASSASGGRVETQYF. The CDR3 DNA is TGTGCCAGCAGCGCTTCTGGCGGGAGGGTAGAGACCCAGTACTTC.

The chain uses TRBV5-1 and TRBJ1-4; 7 nucleotides line up with TRBD1. Germline V gene lookup returns CDR1 SGHRS and CDR2 YFSETQ. V trimming: 4 bases; J trimming: 5 bases; junction bases outside the gene matches: 5. This CDR3 spans 14 amino acids. The CDR3 here is CASSRDRGNEKLFF. The CDR3 DNA reads TGCGCCAGCAGCAGGGACAGAGGGAATGAAAAACTGTTTTTT. Variable domain in full (rest from reference TRBV5-1 and TRBJ1-4): KAGVTQTPRYLIKTRGQQVTLSCSPISGHRSVSWYQQTPGQGLQFLFEYFSETQRNKGNFPGRFSGRQFSNSRSEMNVSTLELGDSALYLCASSRDRGNEKLFFGSGTQLSVL.

This clone was seen just once. This rearrangement joins TRBV6-8 to TRBJ2-2; 9 bases agree with TRBD2. Germline V gene lookup returns CDR1 MNHGY and CDR2 SAAAGT. J was trimmed by 4 bases and V by 0 bases; bases with no gene match: 9. CDR3 length: 18 amino acids. CDR3 DNA sequence: TGTGCCAGCAGTTACTCGGATCAGCGGGAGGTCACCACCGGGGAGCTGTTTTTT. Its protein product is CASSYSDQREVTTGELFF.

The chain links TRBV6-6 to TRBJ1-1; D unresolved. The ends were cut back, 6 bases at V and 1 base at J, with 12 bases in the middle. Germline CDR1 and CDR2: MNHNY and SVGAGI (reference sequence). This CDR3 contains 14 residues. CDR3 bases: TGTGCCAGCAGCCCCACATTTAGGAACACTGAAGCTTTCTTT. Its translation is CASSPTFRNTEAFF.

The gene calls are TRBV6-6 and TRBJ1-2; 8 positions match TRBD1. Germline V lookup: CDR1 MNHNY, CDR2 SVGAGI (reference sequence). Losses at the gene ends were 6 bases for V and 7 bases for J; bases not matched to a gene: 10. CDR3 length: 14 amino acids. This chain's CDR3 is CASRADRGARGYTF. CDR3 nucleotide sequence: TGTGCCAGCAGAGCCGACAGGGGCGCTCGTGGCTACACCTTC.

The J gene is TRBJ1-5, the V gene TRBV4-1; D might be TRBD1 (6 bases). Germline CDR1 and CDR2: MGHRA and YSYEKL. The CDR3 runs 16 residues. V lost 3 bases and J lost 2, with 14 bases in between. Written as DNA, the CDR3 is TGCGCCAGCAGCCACGAAACAGGGTTCGGCAATCAGCCCCAGCATTTT. Translated, it gives CASSHETGFGNQPQHF.

This rearrangement joins TRBV11-2 to TRBJ1-2; possibly TRBD1 for D (5 bases). This CDR3 has 15 residues. Trimming removed 0 bases from V and 7 bases from J, with 15 bases in between. CDR1 and CDR2 (germline): SGHAT, FQNNGV. CDR3 coding DNA: TGTGCCAGCAGCTTAGAGGGGAGCCAGGGAAGTGGCTACACCTTC. Amino acids: CASSLEGSQGSGYTF.

V usage is TRBV6-1 and J usage is TRBJ2-2, with D possibly being TRBD1 (5 bases). Trimming cost V 6 bases and J 3 bases, with 8 bases left between them. Germline CDR1 is MNHNS and CDR2 is SASEGT. The CDR3 runs 13 residues. The CDR3 spells CASSLTDTGELFF. The DNA of the CDR3 is TGTGCCAGCAGCTTGACAGACACCGGGGAGCTGTTTTTT.

This chain connects TRBV27 to TRBJ1-1; no reliable D call. Trimming cost V 5 bases and J 3 bases, with 19 bases left between them. The CDR3 totals 16 residues. The germline V gene encodes CDR1 MNHEY and CDR2 SMNVEV (reference sequence). CDR3 residues: CASSPATHSLHTEAFF. In DNA, the CDR3 is TGTGCCAGCAGTCCAGCCACTCACAGCCTCCACACTGAAGCTTTCTTT.

This clone was recorded once. This chain uses TRBV7-9 with TRBJ2-6; no firm D call. Germline V gene lookup returns CDR1 SEHNR and CDR2 FQNEAQ (reference sequence). This CDR3 spans 15 amino acids. Trimming pared 1 base from V and 0 bases from J, leaving 4 bases between. The CDR3 loop is CASSLGVSGANVLTF. The CDR3 region has the DNA TGTGCCAGCAGCTTAGGTGTCTCTGGGGCCAACGTCCTGACTTTC.

A note on this clone: Other nucleotide sequences from this sample produce the same CDR3. V gene TRBV7-9 combines with J gene TRBJ1-1, with D possibly being TRBD1 (5 bases). The CDR3 contains 14 residues. V gave up 2 bases and J gave up 2 bases, with 9 bases separating them. Germline loops: CDR1 SEHNR, CDR2 FQNEAQ (reference sequence). The CDR3 DNA follows: TGTGCCAGCAGCTTAAGAGGGGTTAACACTGAAGCTTTCTTT. Its translation: CASSLRGVNTEAFF.

The J gene is TRBJ1-6, the V gene TRBV5-4; TRBD1 aligns across 8 bases. This CDR3 spans 15 amino acids. With 5 bases clipped from V and 8 bases from J, the junction kept 9 bases outside the gene matches. Germline CDR1 is SGHNT and CDR2 is YYREEE (reference sequence). The CDR3 is CASSVARGLDSPLHF. The CDR3 bases are TGTGCCAGCAGTGTGGCCAGGGGGCTTGATTCACCCCTCCACTTT.

The V and J genes are TRBV14 and TRBJ1-3; the D is unclear. V shed 7 bases and J shed 1 base, with 11 bases lying between them. The CDR3 length is 14 residues. CDR1 is SGHDN and CDR2 is FVKESK in the germline V gene. The CDR3 spells CASKLAASGNTIYF. Written as DNA, the CDR3 is TGTGCCAGCAAGCTGGCAGCTTCTGGAAACACCATATATTTT.

On this clone: In the same sample, other DNA sequences code for this CDR3. The chain combines TRBV5-1 with TRBJ2-7, with TRBD1 matching 7 bases. The V segment lost 4 bases and the J segment 4 bases; nucleotides outside the gene matches: 8. The CDR3 has 14 residues. The germline gives CDR1 SGHRS, CDR2 YFSETQ. CDR3 loop: CASSTGTATYEQYF. The CDR3 nucleotides are TGCGCCAGCAGCACCGGGACAGCAACATACGAGCAGTACTTC.

The V call is TRBV7-2, the J call TRBJ2-7, with D perhaps matching TRBD2 (5 bases). Trimming pared 1 base from V and 0 bases from J, leaving 10 bases between. The germline V gene encodes CDR1 SGHTA and CDR2 FQGNSA. This CDR3 is built from 15 residues. The CDR3 DNA reads TGTGCCAGCAGCTTAGGAGGCGGGCACTCCTACGAGCAGTACTTC. Translated: CASSLGGGHSYEQYF. The full variable domain, in which reference TRBV7-2 and TRBJ2-7 provide the parts outside the CDR3, is GAGVSQSPSNKVTEKGKDVELRCDPISGHTALYWYRQSLGQGLEFLIYFQGNSAPDKSGLPSDRFSAERTGGSVSTLTIQRTQQEDSAVYLCASSLGGGHSYEQYFGPGTRLTVT.

Points on this clone: Other nucleotide sequences from this sample produce the same CDR3. This chain uses TRBV5-1 with TRBJ2-3; D uncertain. Looked up from germline, CDR1 is SGHRS and CDR2 is YFSETQ. V was cut by 0 bases and J by 4 bases, with 3 bases left in between. CDR3 length equals 12 residues. CDR3 bases: TGCGCCAGCAGCTTGGGTGCAGATACGCAGTATTTT. Residues: CASSLGADTQYF.